This T cell receptor (beta chain) was sequenced in a study of chemoradiotherapy in HPV16-positive cancers. This clone was detected a few times. The V end was cut by 3 bases, the J end by 6 bases, with 16 bases between. Germline CDR1 is MNHNS and CDR2 is SASEGT. The CDR3 has 15 amino acids. The data were produced by immunoSEQ multiplex PCR, yet TCRdb's version contains in-frame clones alone and is incomplete. In the table there are 5,000 or so clones, about 92% of which are singletons. The receptor was isolated from a human donor with HPV-associated anogenital cancer. V is TRBV6-1 and J is TRBJ2-3, with a tentative D call TRBD1 (7 bases). Collection took place from a patient who underwent chemoradiotherapy. CDR3 region: CASSDEGGGADTQYF. The CDR3, as DNA: TGTGCCAGCAGTGATGAAGGAGGGGGCGCGGATACGCAGTATTTT.